This T cell receptor beta chain was retrieved from a study of siplizumab effects on memory and regulatory T cells. Study results and limitations: Sequences below about 10^-5 frequency were poorly captured, and few alloreactive clones mapped to unstimulated subsets.

The cells of the mixed lymphocyte reaction underwent a roughly six-day coculture at 37°C. Concerning this clone itself: Its target is not known.

Each sample yielded about 9.9 x 10^4 assayed TCR templates. Data came from immunoSEQ multiplex PCR; TCRdb stores just in-frame clones and leaves some out. The data contain some 15,000 clones, about 46% of them singletons. This clonotype originated in a human donor in good health; the cells came from an allogeneic mixed lymphocyte reaction. Material for sequencing was CFSE-low (dividing) CD4+ T cells sorted from an allogeneic mixed lymphocyte reaction.

CDR3 sequence: CASSSTRVGNTEAFF. The CDR3, as DNA: TGCGCCAGCAGCTCTACGAGGGTGGGGAACACTGAAGCTTTCTTT. The chain uses TRBV5-1 and TRBJ1-1; D remains ambiguous. V gave up 3 bases and J gave up 1 base, with 13 bases separating them. There are 15 residues in the CDR3. Germline assignment: CDR1 SGHRS and CDR2 YFSETQ.